This TCR beta chain was recovered during a study of blood T cell repertoires in COVID-19. Study-wide background: There were acute and convalescent COVID-19 samples, and they came from the United States, Italy and Spain. PBMCs, B-cell-depleted T cells, or T cells provided the cDNA or gDNA that made up the material.

The ends were cut back, 8 bases at V and 0 bases at J, with 16 bases in the middle. The CDR3 sequence is 15 residues long. Germline V gene sequence: CDR1 LNHDA, CDR2 SQIVND (reference sequence). Authors' processing steps: From reference gene primer amplification, estimates of nucleated cell counts were derived. Sequenced by immunoSEQ multiplex PCR; TCRdb stores in-frame clones only, minus some. V, J and clone size were drawn from that table, and D and trimming were deduced from the DNA. The data contain some 300,000 clones, 70% to 90% of them seen just once; the ten biggest clones take up approximately 4.1%.

This receptor was obtained from a woman in her 50s with active or convalescent COVID-19. The sequenced sample consisted of peripheral blood. The chain has TRBV19 and TRBJ1-1, with D maybe TRBD1 (5 bases). The CDR3 DNA is TGTGCCAGTGGGCGGGGGGGGACGATGAACACTGAAGCTTTCTTT. This encodes CASGRGGTMNTEAFF.